Following are 22 T cell receptor beta chains from one sample sequenced in a study of cytotoxic CD8 clonotypes in ibrutinib-treated CLL (dated by TCRdb to 2020 to 2023). The receptor library was made with the immunoSEQ multiplex PCR assay. TCRdb carries this immuneACCESS record with in-frame sequences only. Its versions omit some clonotypes, under half of them owing to an unresolved V gene in the studies checked, with the rest unexplained. For this sample there are over 100,000 clones; roughly 88% appear just once. Roughly 1.9% of the sample is taken by the ten largest. This specimen's time point label, interpreted: roughly 25 months on ibrutinib. Sequenced material: PBMCs, taken after 24 months of ibrutinib treatment. The receptors stem from a human donor with chronic lymphocytic leukemia.

The J gene is TRBJ2-7, the V gene TRBV4-2; 13 nucleotides align to TRBD2. Per germline, CDR1 LGHNA and CDR2 YNFKEQ. Trimming removed 4 bases from V and 0 bases from J; junction bases left unmatched: 6. CDR3 length equals 17 residues. This CDR3 is CASSRGTSGESSYEQYF. The CDR3 DNA reads TGTGCCAGCAGCCGTGGGACTAGCGGGGAGTCCTCCTACGAGCAGTACTTC.

The rearrangement joins TRBV6-6 to TRBJ1-2; 9 bases map to TRBD1. This CDR3 has 15 amino acids. V was clipped by 5 bases and J by 6 bases; unmatched bases: 10. Germline assignment: CDR1 MNHNY and CDR2 SVGAGI (reference sequence). The chain's CDR3 is CASSKQGAKGNGYTF. CDR3 sequence (DNA): TGTGCCAGCAGTAAACAGGGGGCGAAGGGTAATGGCTACACCTTC.

The chain combines TRBV5-3 with TRBJ2-2, with a tentative D call TRBD2 (5 bases). TRBV5-3 qualifies as an ORF whose function is uncertain. The ends were cut back, 2 bases at V and 1 base at J, with 12 bases in the middle. This CDR3 is built from 16 residues. The CDR3 reads CARSLSDYLNTGELFF. The CDR3 DNA follows: TGTGCCAGAAGCTTAAGTGACTACTTGAACACCGGGGAGCTGTTTTTT.

The chain links TRBV9 to TRBJ2-2, with D possibly TRBD2 on 6 matching bases. V gave up 4 bases and J gave up 1 base, with 14 bases separating them. The CDR3 consists of 16 residues. The germline gives CDR1 SGDLS, CDR2 YYNGEE. The CDR3 coding sequence is TGTGCCAGCAGCCATTTATGGGGGGTGAACACCGGGGAGCTGTTTTTT. Amino acids: CASSHLWGVNTGELFF.

The chain employs TRBV28 and TRBJ2-7; TRBD2 aligns across 8 bases. CDR1 and CDR2 (germline): MDHEN, SYDVKM. The CDR3 runs to 13 residues. With V trimmed by 7 bases and J by 5 bases, 7 bases remained unmatched. The CDR3 reads CASTFGGGNEQYF. The CDR3 DNA reads TGTGCCAGCACCTTCGGGGGGGGAAACGAGCAGTACTTC.

The rearrangement links TRBV21-1 to TRBJ2-7; the table names TRBD1, a call not compared with the DNA. TRBV21-1 is a known pseudogene. CDR3 length: 15 residues. In DNA form, the CDR3 reads TGTGCCAGCAGCAAAGAGAGAAGGGGGCGCAACGAGCAGTACTTC. It yields the protein CASSKERRGRNEQYF.

This rearrangement joins TRBV5-4 to TRBJ2-1; weak D call: TRBD1 (5 bases). Trimming removed 4 bases from V and 4 bases from J, with 9 bases in between. Germline V gives CDR1 SGHNT, CDR2 YYREEE (reference sequence). This CDR3 has 13 amino acids. This CDR3 is CASSLRQYNEQFF. The CDR3 DNA reads as TGTGCCAGCAGCCTTAGACAGTACAATGAGCAGTTCTTC.

The rearrangement uses TRBV29-1 and TRBJ2-1, with D possibly being TRBD1 (5 bases). Germline CDR1 is SQVTM and CDR2 is ANQGSEA. This CDR3 comprises 11 residues. V was clipped by 5 bases and J by 9 bases, with 11 bases between them. This chain's CDR3 is CSVLRVGEQFF. CDR3 sequence (DNA): TGCAGCGTTCTCAGGGTGGGTGAGCAGTTCTTC.

The J gene is TRBJ2-7, the V gene TRBV30; 8 bases line up with TRBD1. Germline V gene data show CDR1 as GTSNPN and CDR2 as SVGIG (reference sequence). CDR3 length equals 13 residues. V lost 0 bases and J lost 3; bases outside the gene matches: 1. The CDR3 protein is CAWSVGQDYEQYF. DNA for the CDR3: TGTGCCTGGAGTGTGGGACAGGACTACGAGCAGTACTTC.

The CDR3 region is CASSDVIQGFLLSEQYF. In DNA form, the CDR3 reads TGTGCCAGCAGTGACGTCATACAGGGATTCCTATTAAGCGAGCAGTACTTC. This chain joins TRBV6-4 and TRBJ2-7, with D possibly TRBD1 on 6 matching bases. CDR3 length: 17 amino acids. Trimming removed 2 bases from V and 6 bases from J, with 23 bases in between. CDR1 and CDR2 (germline): MRHNA, SNTAGT.

This chain joins TRBV27 and TRBJ2-6; possibly TRBD2 for D (6 bases). The CDR3 is 14 amino acids. Trimming left V 3 bases short and J 6 bases short, with 9 bases between. The germline gives CDR1 MNHEY, CDR2 SMNVEV (reference sequence). The CDR3 nucleotides are TGTGCCAGCAGTTTTGCGGGAAAGGCCAACGTCCTGACTTTC. This sequence encodes CASSFAGKANVLTF.

The V and J genes are TRBV7-2 and TRBJ1-6; 8 bases are a match to TRBD1. Per germline, CDR1 SGHTA and CDR2 FQGNSA. Trimming took 8 bases from V and 9 from J; bases not matched to a gene: 6. The CDR3 sequence is 13 residues long. This chain's CDR3 is CASSTGGGSPLHF. CDR3 coding DNA: TGTGCCAGCTCCACAGGGGGAGGTTCACCCCTCCACTTT.

This chain connects TRBV10-3 to TRBJ1-2, with D perhaps matching TRBD1 (5 bases). The V gene's germline CDR1 is ENHRY and CDR2 SYGVKD. V lost 5 bases, J lost 3 bases, and 16 bases lay in between. There are 15 residues in the CDR3. DNA of the CDR3: TGTGCCATCAGTAGGGGACCCAGGGTCGACTATGGCTACACCTTC. Protein product: CAISRGPRVDYGYTF.

V gene TRBV6-5 combines with J gene TRBJ1-1; D gene unclear. The germline CDR1 and CDR2 sequences are MNHEY and SVGAGI. The CDR3 is 15 residues long. Trimming left V 0 bases short and J 0 bases short, with 8 bases between. CDR3 DNA: TGTGCCAGCAGTTACTCAGGGAGCATGAACACTGAAGCTTTCTTT. Its translation is CASSYSGSMNTEAFF.

V and J are TRBV4-1 and TRBJ2-5; 7 positions match TRBD1. Germline V gene data show CDR1 as MGHRA and CDR2 as YSYEKL. V gave up 4 bases and J gave up 3 bases; unmatched junction bases: 8. The CDR3 runs to 15 residues. The CDR3 DNA reads TGCGCCAGCAGCCTCGACAGGACAGGAAAAGAGACCCAGTACTTC. Its translation is CASSLDRTGKETQYF.

The chain carries TRBV28 and TRBJ1-2; 9 nucleotides align to TRBD1. Germline CDR1 and CDR2: MDHEN and SYDVKM. V lost 6 bases and J lost 5; bases outside the gene matches: 7. The CDR3 has 14 residues. CDR3 DNA: TGTGCCAGCAGGTCCACAGGGGGCGGATATGGCTACACCTTC. Protein sequence: CASRSTGGGYGYTF.

V usage is TRBV5-5 and J usage is TRBJ2-2, with D unresolved. The CDR3 is 17 amino acids. V gave up 3 bases and J gave up 0 bases, with 15 bases separating them. Germline loops: CDR1 SGHKS, CDR2 YYEKEE (reference sequence). The CDR3 nucleotides read TGTGCCAGCAGCTCCCGCAGTACAGCCTCGAACACCGGGGAGCTGTTTTTT. Its translation: CASSSRSTASNTGELFF. The full variable domain, with the rest looked up from reference TRBV5-5 and TRBJ2-2, is DAGVTQSPTHLIKTRGQQVTLRCSPISGHKSVSWYQQVLGQGPQFIFQYYEKEERGRGNFPDRFSARQFPNYSSELNVNALLLGDSALYLCASSSRSTASNTGELFFGEGSRLTVL.

The rearrangement joins TRBV28 to TRBJ2-1, with TRBD2 matching over 14 bases. Unmatched junction bases numbered 3, after V lost 7 bases and J lost 7 bases. Germline V gives CDR1 MDHEN, CDR2 SYDVKM. The CDR3 sequence is 14 residues long. The CDR3 protein is CASTGTSGRNEQFF. The CDR3 region has the DNA TGTGCCAGCACAGGGACTAGCGGGAGAAATGAGCAGTTCTTC. Based on the CDR3 plus reference TRBV28 and TRBJ2-1, the full variable domain is DVKVTQSSRYLVKRTGEKVFLECVQDMDHENMFWYRQDPGLGLRLIYFSYDVKMKEKGDIPEGYSVSREKKERFSLILESASTNQTSMYLCASTGTSGRNEQFFGPGTRLTVL.

The CDR3 is CAWNKKTGVGSYNSPLHF. The CDR3 DNA reads as TGTGCCTGGAATAAGAAGACAGGGGTTGGCTCCTATAATTCACCCCTCCACTTT. This chain connects TRBV30 to TRBJ1-6, with TRBD1 matching 8 bases. CDR3 length: 18 residues. J gave up 0 bases and V 4 bases, and 11 bases lay outside the gene matches. Germline V gives CDR1 GTSNPN, CDR2 SVGIG (reference sequence).

The chain links TRBV6-5 to TRBJ2-7; TRBD2 matches 9 bases. Germline trimming cut 0 bases from V and 4 bases from J; bases unmatched to any gene: 4. The CDR3 is made up of 15 amino acids. Looked up from germline, CDR1 is MNHEY and CDR2 is SVGAGI. CDR3 region: CASSYSASGIYEQYF. CDR3 sequence (DNA): TGTGCCAGCAGTTACTCGGCTAGCGGGATATACGAGCAGTACTTC.

V and J are TRBV5-1 and TRBJ1-4, with 8 positions matching TRBD1. Germline lookup yields CDR1 SGHRS and CDR2 YFSETQ. The CDR3 has 17 amino acids. The V segment lost 2 bases and the J segment 8 bases; nucleotides outside the gene matches: 14. CDR3 loop: CASSLKTTGTGGEKLFF. DNA for the CDR3: TGCGCCAGCAGCTTAAAAACCACCGGGACAGGAGGGGAAAAACTGTTTTTT.

The gene calls are TRBV2 and TRBJ1-1, with 9 bases identical to TRBD1. Germline CDR1 SNHLY, CDR2 FYNNEI. The CDR3 runs to 15 residues. The V segment lost 5 bases and the J segment 4 bases; nucleotides outside the gene matches: 8. The CDR3 loop reads CASSLGTGRGTEAFF. The CDR3 bases are TGTGCCAGCAGTCTTGGGACAGGGAGAGGCACTGAAGCTTTCTTT.